This TCR beta chain was captured in a study of spatial heterogeneity in lung cancer. Study-wide background: Consistent detection of more beta-chain than alpha-chain sequences was observed.

Every TCR cDNA molecule carried a tag that served as a unique molecular identifier. TCRdb recomputed calls from the 5' RACE reads with MiXCR, one row per CDR3 protein. The data contain about 92,000 distinct CDR3 sequences, 9.5% to 15% of them singletons. Specified time point: sample taken at primary tumor resection. Sequencing was performed on whole RNA extracted from tumor and nontumor lung tissue, or from frozen PBMC, and the material was left unsorted. There were 72 donors, all of them untreated patients with early-stage non-small cell lung cancer. J gave up 6 bases and V 3 bases, and 7 bases lay outside the gene matches. This CDR3 is built from 14 residues. Germline V gives CDR1 SGHTA, CDR2 FQGNSA.

This clonotype was sampled from a male donor with early-stage non-small cell lung cancer. The sequencing here drew on PBMCs, taken at surgery. The chain carries TRBV7-2 and TRBJ1-2; TRBD1 matches at 7 bases. Here the CDR3 reads CASSLTGPIHGYTF. CDR3 in DNA: TGTGCCAGCAGCTTGACAGGGCCTATTCATGGCTACACCTTC.